Each of the 12 T cell receptor beta chains below was sequenced from the same sample in a study of CD8 T cells in Susac syndrome. Reverse transcription of roughly 0.45 to 1 ug RNA was carried out with random hexamers. TCRdb reanalysed the immunoSEQ multiplex PCR reads using MiXCR and keeps one entry per CDR3 protein. The sample lists 400,000 or so distinct CDR3 sequences, approximately 85% occurring once. Input material: CD8+ T cells from PBMCs. These receptor sequences come from a human donor with multiple sclerosis.

V is TRBV7-6 and J is TRBJ1-1; D is possibly TRBD1 (5 bases). The CDR3 extends over 12 amino acids. V lost 2 bases and J 7 bases, leaving 8 bases between the germline ends. Germline CDR1 reads SGHVS; CDR2 reads FNYEAQ. The CDR3 loop reads CASSLPTGEAFF. CDR3 DNA: TGTGCCAGCAGCTTACCAACAGGTGAAGCTTTCTTT.

V usage is TRBV5-1 and J usage is TRBJ2-5, with no clear D. The CDR3 spans 13 residues. V lost 4 bases and J 2 bases, leaving 9 bases between the germline ends. Germline CDR1 SGHRS, CDR2 YFSETQ. The CDR3 loop is CASSPGWQETQYF. The DNA for the CDR3 is TGCGCCAGCAGCCCTGGTTGGCAAGAGACCCAGTACTTC.

This rearrangement joins TRBV4-2 to TRBJ1-3, with 8 bases fitting TRBD1. V dropped 7 bases and J dropped 0; count of bases not matched to a gene: 5. The CDR3 sequence is 15 residues long. Germline V gives CDR1 LGHNA, CDR2 YNFKEQ. CDR3 DNA sequence: TGTGCCAGCACCGGACAGGGACCCTCTGGAAACACCATATATTTT. It translates to CASTGQGPSGNTIYF.

The rearrangement links TRBV7-9 to TRBJ1-1; the D gene is possibly TRBD1 (5 bases). The CDR3 runs to 15 residues. V was pared by 3 bases and J by 0 bases, with 11 bases between. CDR1 SEHNR and CDR2 FQNEAQ come from the germline V gene (reference sequence). The chain's CDR3 is CASSLGQTMNTEAFF. CDR3 nucleotides: TGTGCCAGCAGCTTGGGGCAGACCATGAACACTGAAGCTTTCTTT.

This clonotype was recorded a few times. The chain has TRBV28 and TRBJ2-7; TRBD1 is a possible D gene (6 bases). Trimming left V 5 bases short and J 4 bases short, with 21 bases between. This CDR3 is 16 amino acids long. Germline CDR1 is MDHEN and CDR2 is SYDVKM. The CDR3 nucleotides are TGTGCCAGCAGTATGCTACCGGGACAAGCCATATACGAGCAGTACTTC. Residues: CASSMLPGQAIYEQYF.

V gene TRBV6-5 combines with J gene TRBJ2-1; no definite D call. The CDR3 covers 11 residues. Per the germline V gene, CDR1 is MNHEY and CDR2 is SVGAGI. The ends were cut back, 6 bases at V and 5 bases at J, with 5 bases in the middle. CDR3 amino acids: CASSRNNEQFF. CDR3 DNA sequence: TGTGCCAGCAGCCGGAACAATGAGCAGTTCTTC.

This chain uses TRBV29-1 with TRBJ1-2; no firm D call. The CDR3 contains 13 residues. V was shortened by 3 bases and J by 1 base, with 9 bases between the two germline ends. Germline V gene lookup returns CDR1 SQVTM and CDR2 ANQGSEA. CDR3 amino acids: CSVDRADNYGYTF. CDR3 coding DNA: TGCAGCGTTGACCGGGCAGATAACTATGGCTACACCTTC.

This chain connects TRBV5-8 to TRBJ2-2; no reliable D call. Germline V gene data show CDR1 as SGHTS and CDR2 as YDEGEE. V lost 2 bases, J lost 7 bases, and 18 bases lay in between. This CDR3 has 16 amino acids. CDR3 in DNA: TGTGCCAGCAGCTTTACTTGGCCTGGGTTGGACGGGGAGCTGTTTTTT. This encodes CASSFTWPGLDGELFF.

This clonotype was seen only a few times. The chain has TRBV5-5 and TRBJ1-3, with a possible D match to TRBD1 (6 bases). The CDR3 runs 14 residues. The germline CDR1 and CDR2 sequences are SGHKS and YYEKEE (reference sequence). V lost 2 bases to trimming and J lost 9 bases, with 15 bases between them. In DNA form, the CDR3 reads TGTGCCAGCAGCTTTCAGGGGTCTACAGGCACCATATATTTT. Amino acids: CASSFQGSTGTIYF. The full variable domain, completed using reference TRBV5-5 and TRBJ1-3, is DAGVTQSPTHLIKTRGQQVTLRCSPISGHKSVSWYQQVLGQGPQFIFQYYEKEERGRGNFPDRFSARQFPNYSSELNVNALLLGDSALYLCASSFQGSTGTIYFGEGSWLTVV.

V and J are TRBV20-1 and TRBJ1-2, with a possible D match to TRBD1 (5 bases). Germline loops: CDR1 DFQATT, CDR2 SNEGSKA (reference sequence). Trimming cost V 6 bases and J 4 bases, with 24 bases left between them. The CDR3 extends over 16 amino acids. The CDR3 protein is CSAKPTDRSTFYGYTF. Here the CDR3 DNA reads TGCAGTGCCAAACCGACTGACAGATCTACTTTCTATGGCTACACCTTC.

This sequence joins TRBV3-1 and TRBJ1-5, with D unresolved. The CDR3 totals 15 residues. V shed 1 base and J shed 0 bases, with 7 bases lying between them. From germline, CDR1 is LGHDT and CDR2 YNNKEL (reference sequence). In nucleotides, the CDR3 is TGTGCCAGCAGCCAAGGATACGATAGCAATCAGCCCCAGCATTTT. Translated, it gives CASSQGYDSNQPQHF.

The genes are TRBV19 and TRBJ2-7, with 9 bases lining up with TRBD1. The V gene's germline CDR1 is LNHDA and CDR2 SQIVND (reference sequence). This CDR3 region has 13 residues. V shed 5 bases and J 5 bases; nucleotides not matched to a gene: 4. CDR3 residues: CASSAQGANEQYF. In nucleotides, the CDR3 is TGTGCCAGTAGTGCACAGGGGGCGAACGAGCAGTACTTC.